Presented here are 21 T cell receptor beta chains from one specimen sequenced in a study of blood T cell repertoires in COVID-19. Data came from immunoSEQ multiplex PCR; TCRdb stores just in-frame clones and leaves some out. The profile shows almost 250,000 clones, roughly 83% of them singletons. The material sequenced was peripheral blood. Source of these receptors: an elderly woman with COVID-19, enrolled during active disease.

The chain couples TRBV6-4 to TRBJ2-7; D not resolved. The V end lost 1 base, the J end lost 7 bases, and 8 bases lay between the germline ends. The CDR3 sequence is 12 residues long. Germline-derived CDR1 and CDR2 are MRHNA and SNTAGT. The CDR3 loop reads CASSDFNGEQYF. The CDR3 DNA follows: TGTGCCAGCAGTGACTTTAACGGGGAGCAGTACTTC.

The chain recombines TRBV4-2 with TRBJ2-3; 8 positions agree with TRBD1. This CDR3 contains 17 residues. CDR1 is LGHNA, CDR2 YNFKEQ, per germline. The ends lost 4 bases at V and 2 bases at J; junction bases unmatched: 11. CDR3 sequence (DNA): TGTGCCAGCAGCCCGGGGACAGGATTAACTTCCACAGATACGCAGTATTTT. The encoded protein is CASSPGTGLTSTDTQYF.

The chain employs TRBV19 and TRBJ1-5, with TRBD1 as a possible D gene (5 bases). V lost 8 bases and J 1 base, leaving 15 bases between the germline ends. Germline assignment: CDR1 LNHDA and CDR2 SQIVND (reference sequence). The length of the CDR3 is 15 residues. CDR3 DNA: TGTGCCAGTCGAGAAGGGGTTTCAAGCAATCAGCCCCAGCATTTT. Translation gives CASREGVSSNQPQHF. Full variable domain (remainder filled in from reference TRBV19 and TRBJ1-5): DGGITQSPKYLFRKEGQNVTLSCEQNLNHDAMYWYRQDPGQGLRLIYYSQIVNDFQKGDIAEGYSVSREKKESFPLTVTSAQKNPTAFYLCASREGVSSNQPQHFGDGTRLSIL.

This rearrangement joins TRBV27 to TRBJ2-2; 10 bases map to TRBD2. The CDR3 totals 17 residues. Germline trimming cut 6 bases from V and 6 bases from J; bases unmatched to any gene: 13. Germline CDR1 reads MNHEY; CDR2 reads SMNVEV (reference sequence). The CDR3 region is CASSPISGGLRSGELFF. The CDR3 nucleotides are TGTGCCAGCAGCCCTATTAGCGGGGGGCTTCGGTCCGGGGAGCTGTTTTTT.

The rearrangement joins TRBV27 to TRBJ1-3; TRBD1 matches at 9 bases. V was pared by 5 bases and J by 0 bases, with 8 bases of the junction left unmatched. The CDR3 is 17 residues long. Germline V gene lookup returns CDR1 MNHEY and CDR2 SMNVEV (reference sequence). The CDR3 loop is CASSPGQGRLSGNTIYF. CDR3 bases: TGTGCCAGCAGTCCAGGACAGGGGAGACTCTCTGGAAACACCATATATTTT.

V and J are TRBV18 and TRBJ1-5; D is perhaps TRBD1 (6 bases). Germline V gene sequence: CDR1 KGHSH, CDR2 LQKENI. The CDR3 consists of 16 residues. The V and J ends lost 6 bases and 5 bases respectively, with 20 bases between them. This CDR3 is CASSYQQGSGDQPQHF. Here the CDR3 DNA reads TGTGCCAGCTCCTACCAGCAGGGGAGCGGAGATCAGCCCCAGCATTTT.

This clone was found a few times. This sample includes further DNA sequences coding for the same CDR3. The V gene is TRBV6-6, the J gene TRBJ1-1; D unresolved. The CDR3 runs to 14 residues. The germline V gene has CDR1 MNHNY and CDR2 SVGAGI (reference sequence). Trimming shortened V by 0 bases and J by 0 bases, and 5 bases separated the two germline ends. CDR3 sequence reads: CASSYSEVNTEAFF. For the CDR3, the DNA is TGTGCCAGCAGTTACTCGGAGGTGAACACTGAAGCTTTCTTT.

V gene TRBV5-8 combines with J gene TRBJ2-1, with D unresolved. The CDR3 runs 12 residues. V lost 4 bases to trimming and J lost 6 bases, with 8 bases between them. The germline gives CDR1 SGHTS, CDR2 YDEGEE. The CDR3 protein is CASSHIANEQFF. The CDR3 nucleotides read TGTGCCAGCAGCCACATCGCCAATGAGCAGTTCTTC.

The J gene is TRBJ2-7, the V gene TRBV24-1, with unresolved D. The CDR3 has 11 residues. Germline loops: CDR1 KGHDR, CDR2 SFDVKD. Trimming took off 9 bases at V and 6 bases at J, with 11 bases between the two ends. This CDR3 is CATEVPSEQYV. DNA for the CDR3: TGTGCCACCGAGGTTCCATCCGAGCAGTACGTC.

The chain links TRBV5-1 to TRBJ2-7; D is unclear. The V end lost 4 bases, the J end lost 2 bases, and 16 bases lay between the germline ends. The CDR3 covers 15 residues. Germline assignment: CDR1 SGHRS and CDR2 YFSETQ. Here the CDR3 reads CASSPDTTVAYEQYF. The CDR3 DNA is TGCGCCAGCAGCCCTGACACCACAGTTGCCTACGAGCAGTACTTC.

The rearrangement links TRBV3-1 (or the pseudogene TRBV3-2) to TRBJ1-3; tentative D call: TRBD1 (5 bases). Germline V gene data show CDR1 as LGHDT and CDR2 as YNNKEL (reference sequence). This CDR3 spans 14 amino acids. V gave up 4 bases and J gave up 3 bases, with 10 bases separating them. This chain's CDR3 is CASSRQGGGNTIYF. The CDR3 region has the DNA TGTGCCAGCAGCCGTCAGGGTGGTGGAAACACCATATATTTT.

The chain joins TRBV5-8 to TRBJ2-1, with 9 bases matching TRBD2. Germline V lookup: CDR1 SGHTS, CDR2 YDEGEE. V shed 0 bases and J 8 bases; nucleotides not matched to a gene: 3. This CDR3 has 14 residues. CDR3 sequence: CASSLGGLAHEQFF. The DNA for the CDR3 is TGTGCCAGCAGCTTGGGGGGACTAGCTCATGAGCAGTTCTTC.

The chain carries TRBV6-5 and TRBJ2-3; D may be TRBD1 (6 bases). Trimming stripped 8 bases from V and 4 bases from J, with 19 bases between. Germline values: CDR1 MNHEY, CDR2 SVGAGI. This CDR3 is 15 amino acids long. CDR3 amino acids: CASLGQLPGPDTQYF. The CDR3 DNA reads as TGTGCCAGCCTAGGACAGCTCCCTGGTCCAGATACGCAGTATTTT.

The chain recombines TRBV5-1 with TRBJ1-5; D is unclear. Trimming removed 0 bases at V and 0 bases at J, with 7 bases between. Per the germline V gene, CDR1 is SGHRS and CDR2 is YFSETQ. The CDR3 contains 15 residues. The CDR3 loop reads CASSLDGYSNQPQHF. CDR3 nucleotides: TGCGCCAGCAGCTTGGACGGTTATAGCAATCAGCCCCAGCATTTT.

The chain recombines TRBV10-2 with TRBJ1-6, with D unclear. Germline values: CDR1 WSHSY, CDR2 SAAADI. The ends were cut back, 2 bases at V and 5 bases at J, with 13 bases in the middle. The CDR3 consists of 16 residues. The DNA for the CDR3 is TGCGCCAGCAGTGAGGCGGAAAAACTGGATAATTCACCCCTCCACTTT. This encodes CASSEAEKLDNSPLHF.

V gene TRBV5-6 combines with J gene TRBJ2-4; TRBD1 might be the D (5 bases). The CDR3 covers 14 residues. In germline, CDR1 is SGHDT, CDR2 YYEEEE. V was shortened by 1 base and J by 6 bases, with 11 bases between the two germline ends. In DNA, the CDR3 is TGTGCCAGCAGCTTGTCAGGGAACGCAAACATTCAGTACTTC. This sequence encodes CASSLSGNANIQYF.

This chain links TRBV6-5 with TRBJ2-2; 7 bases line up with TRBD1. Germline V gene sequence: CDR1 MNHEY, CDR2 SVGAGI. J gave up 0 bases and V 5 bases, and 3 bases lay outside the gene matches. The CDR3 is 15 amino acids. The CDR3 DNA is TGTGCCAGCAGTCTGGACAGGACGAACACCGGGGAGCTGTTTTTT. It yields the protein CASSLDRTNTGELFF.

This clone occurred once. The chain couples TRBV3-1 (or the pseudogene TRBV3-2) to TRBJ1-4; TRBD1 aligns across 7 bases. Germline CDR1 is LGHDT and CDR2 is YNNKEL (reference sequence). The CDR3 is 16 amino acids. Trimming at V came to 0 bases and at J to 6 bases, leaving 7 bases not matched to a gene. CDR3 in DNA: TGTGCCAGCAGCCAAGATGGCCGGGACAGCTATGAAAAACTGTTTTTT. Translation: CASSQDGRDSYEKLFF.

The rearrangement links TRBV30 to TRBJ2-7, with TRBD1 matching 7 bases. The CDR3 runs 16 residues. J gave up 2 bases and V 0 bases, and 10 bases lay outside the gene matches. Germline assignment: CDR1 GTSNPN and CDR2 SVGIG (reference sequence). The CDR3 protein is CAWSVQANRGPYEQYF. Here the CDR3 DNA reads TGTGCCTGGAGTGTGCAGGCGAACAGGGGCCCCTACGAGCAGTACTTC.

The chain employs TRBV10-3 and TRBJ2-7, with a possible D match to TRBD2 (7 bases). The ends were cut back, 7 bases at V and 1 base at J, with 11 bases in the middle. Germline V gene data show CDR1 as ENHRY and CDR2 as SYGVKD. The CDR3 runs 13 residues. The CDR3: CAIKQGGSYEQYV. CDR3 sequence (DNA): TGTGCCATCAAACAGGGAGGGTCCTACGAGCAGTACGTC.

The table lists this clone with a few counts. The V call is TRBV28, the J call TRBJ1-5; 7 bases are shared with TRBD1. The CDR3 is 16 residues long. Germline CDR1 reads MDHEN; CDR2 reads SYDVKM. With V trimmed by 2 bases and J by 1 base, 5 bases remained unmatched. The CDR3 bases are TGTGCCAGCAGTTTAGAGGCGACAGGGAGCAATCAGCCCCAGCATTTT. This sequence encodes CASSLEATGSNQPQHF. Filled out from reference TRBV28 and TRBJ1-5, the complete variable domain reads DVKVTQSSRYLVKRTGEKVFLECVQDMDHENMFWYRQDPGLGLRLIYFSYDVKMKEKGDIPEGYSVSREKKERFSLILESASTNQTSMYLCASSLEATGSNQPQHFGDGTRLSIL.